The 32 T cell receptor beta chains reported below all come from one sample, sequenced in a study of blood T cell repertoires in COVID-19 (dated by TCRdb to the early 2020s). The receptor library was made with the immunoSEQ multiplex PCR assay. TCRdb took over this immuneACCESS table, retaining in-frame rearrangements with V and J assigned. Such tables are incomplete; in checked studies, under half of the missing clones stem from an unresolved V gene, and the remainder is unexplained. The sample table contains about 190,000 clones; only one count was recorded for about nine tenths of them. The ten largest account for 2.1% of the sample. Sequencing was performed on peripheral blood. These receptors were obtained from a man in his 70s with active or convalescent COVID-19.

In this sample, this clone turned up once. V usage is TRBV4-3 and J usage is TRBJ2-1, with D possibly matching TRBD2 (5 bases). Looked up from germline, CDR1 is LGHNA and CDR2 is YSLEER. V lost 1 base and J 11 bases, leaving 12 bases between the germline ends. CDR3 length: 13 residues. CDR3 bases: TGCGCCAGCAGCCAAGGTGTAGCGATGAAGCAGTTCTTC. Translating it yields CASSQGVAMKQFF.

The chain carries TRBV27 and TRBJ1-2; D may be TRBD1 (5 bases). CDR3 size: 15 residues. Germline-derived CDR1 and CDR2 are MNHEY and SMNVEV (reference sequence). Deletions cut 6 bases from V and 5 bases from J, with 19 bases between. DNA for the CDR3: TGTGCCAGCAGACCTTCAGGGTCCCGATATTATGGCTACACCTTC. This sequence encodes CASRPSGSRYYGYTF.

The chain has TRBV25-1 and TRBJ2-3; 11 nucleotides align to TRBD2. CDR1 is MGHDK and CDR2 is SYGVNS in the germline V gene. There are 16 residues in the CDR3. The CDR3 DNA follows: TGTGTACAGCGAACCCCTAGCGGGGGGCCGTTGGATACGCAGTATTTT. Translation: CVQRTPSGGPLDTQYF.

The chain recombines TRBV28 with TRBJ2-1; no clear D gene. The germline V gene has CDR1 MDHEN and CDR2 SYDVKM. V shed 1 base and J shed 4 bases, with 2 bases lying between them. There are 12 residues in the CDR3. The CDR3 coding sequence is TGTGCCAGCAGTTTATTATACAATGAGCAGTTCTTC. Protein product: CASSLLYNEQFF.

This chain joins TRBV9 and TRBJ2-7, with 12 bases that match TRBD2. Germline CDR1 SGDLS, CDR2 YYNGEE. J lost 10 bases, V lost 3 bases, and 14 bases had no gene match. CDR3 size: 16 residues. CDR3 protein: CASSDNVYGLAGTQYF. The CDR3 region has the DNA TGTGCCAGCAGCGATAATGTGTATGGACTAGCGGGAACTCAGTACTTC.

The V and J genes are TRBV29-1 and TRBJ1-1, with D unresolved. V was cut by 3 bases and J by 5 bases, with 10 bases left in between. The CDR3 spans 12 residues. Germline lookup yields CDR1 SQVTM and CDR2 ANQGSEA. This chain's CDR3 is CSVEGSTTEAFF. The CDR3 DNA reads TGCAGCGTTGAGGGCAGCACAACTGAAGCTTTCTTT.

J is TRBJ2-1 and V is TRBV6-5, with D perhaps TRBD1 (6 bases). Trimming took 7 bases from V and 0 from J, leaving 13 bases between them. Germline V gene lookup returns CDR1 MNHEY and CDR2 SVGAGI. CDR3 length: 15 amino acids. As DNA, the CDR3 is TGTGCCAGCACCGGACAGCTGAGCTCCTACAATGAGCAGTTCTTC. Protein sequence: CASTGQLSSYNEQFF.

The rearrangement links TRBV19 to TRBJ2-2, with D possibly matching TRBD1 (6 bases). The CDR3 loop spans 15 amino acids. From germline, CDR1 is LNHDA and CDR2 SQIVND (reference sequence). Trimming took off 4 bases at V and 7 bases at J, with 16 bases between the two ends. The CDR3 nucleotides read TGTGCCAGTAGTAGTCAGGGGCGGGTGAACGGGGAGCTGTTTTTT. Its protein is CASSSQGRVNGELFF.

CDR3 nucleotide sequence: TGTGCCAGCAGCCTCAGGGTTGACTATGGCTACACCTTC. It yields the protein CASSLRVDYGYTF. The J gene is TRBJ1-2, the V gene TRBV5-6; TRBD1 is a possible D gene (5 bases). Trimming cost V 4 bases and J 3 bases, with 10 bases left between them. This CDR3 region has 13 residues. The germline V gene encodes CDR1 SGHDT and CDR2 YYEEEE.

J is TRBJ2-7 and V is TRBV6-5, with 7 nucleotides matching TRBD1. The CDR3 consists of 15 residues. J gave up 2 bases and V 6 bases, and 10 bases lay outside the gene matches. Germline lookup yields CDR1 MNHEY and CDR2 SVGAGI. CDR3 sequence reads: CASRRGLSTAYEQYF. The CDR3 bases are TGTGCCAGCAGAAGGGGGCTATCAACAGCCTACGAGCAGTACTTC.

The chain combines TRBV12-3 or TRBV12-4 with TRBJ1-1, with 7 bases fitting TRBD1. The CDR3 is 13 amino acids. Losses at the gene ends were 6 bases for V and 7 bases for J; bases not matched to a gene: 8. CDR3 sequence reads: CASSPGQQLEAFF. CDR3 nucleotide sequence: TGTGCCAGCAGCCCGGGACAGCAGCTTGAAGCTTTCTTT.

The chain employs TRBV7-8 and TRBJ1-4; D is undetermined. CDR3 length equals 14 residues. Germline CDR1 is SGHVS and CDR2 is FQNEAQ. V was shortened by 3 bases and J by 4 bases, with 9 bases between the two germline ends. Here the CDR3 reads CASSLGSLNEKLFF. CDR3 in DNA: TGTGCCAGCAGCTTGGGCAGCCTTAATGAAAAACTGTTTTTT.

This clone was observed once. This sequence joins TRBV6-2 or TRBV6-3 and TRBJ2-5, with 7 bases that match TRBD1. Looked up from germline, CDR1 is MNHEY and CDR2 is SVGEGT. The ends lost 0 bases at V and 5 bases at J; junction bases unmatched: 6. The CDR3 consists of 15 residues. The CDR3 nucleotides read TGTGCCAGCAGTTACTCTGACAGGGTCCGGGAGACCCAGTACTTC. It translates to CASSYSDRVRETQYF.

The chain links TRBV27 to TRBJ2-5; 10 nucleotides align to TRBD1. Per the germline V gene, CDR1 is MNHEY and CDR2 is SMNVEV (reference sequence). V trimming: 5 bases; J trimming: 1 base; junction bases outside the gene matches: 7. The CDR3 totals 16 residues. In DNA form, the CDR3 reads TGTGCCAGCAGTCTCAACCGGGACAGGGGCCAAGAGACCCAGTACTTC. This encodes CASSLNRDRGQETQYF.

This chain connects TRBV7-2 to TRBJ2-1; 14 positions match TRBD2. Unmatched junction bases numbered 8, after V lost 5 bases and J lost 8 bases. The CDR3 consists of 16 residues. Germline V gives CDR1 SGHTA, CDR2 FQGNSA. In DNA, the CDR3 is TGTGCCAGCAGCGCCTCGACTAGCGGGGGGGCCTATGAGCAGTTCTTC. Its protein product is CASSASTSGGAYEQFF.

The rearrangement uses TRBV10-1 and TRBJ1-4; D unresolved. V was cut by 0 bases and J by 7 bases, with 9 bases left in between. The CDR3 spans 14 residues. Germline assignment: CDR1 WNHNN and CDR2 SYGVQD (reference sequence). Written as DNA, the CDR3 is TGCGCCAGCAGTGAGTCACCCCGGGGTGAAAAACTGTTTTTT. This sequence encodes CASSESPRGEKLFF.

The chain has TRBV5-6 and TRBJ2-3; D not certain. Trimming removed 6 bases at V and 6 bases at J, with 26 bases between. Per germline, CDR1 SGHDT and CDR2 YYEEEE. The CDR3 length is 17 residues. CDR3 DNA: TGTGCCAGCACCATGGCCACACACCATCACAGATCGGATACGCAGTATTTT. Translated, it gives CASTMATHHHRSDTQYF.

J is TRBJ1-2 and V is TRBV4-3, with D maybe TRBD1 (6 bases). Germline V lookup: CDR1 LGHNA, CDR2 YSLEER. The CDR3 runs 14 residues. Trimming pared 4 bases from V and 5 bases from J, leaving 14 bases between. The CDR3 spells CASSPSTGQYGYTF. CDR3 DNA sequence: TGCGCCAGCAGCCCTTCGACAGGACAATATGGCTACACCTTC.

The V gene is TRBV5-1, the J gene TRBJ1-1; perhaps TRBD1 as D (5 bases). The CDR3 loop spans 18 amino acids. In germline, CDR1 is SGHRS, CDR2 YFSETQ. V was cut by 5 bases and J by 0 bases, with 23 bases left in between. The CDR3 DNA reads as TGCGCCAGCAGAGCCCCCCTGGGGCATAGCCAAATGAACACTGAAGCTTTCTTT. It is translated as CASRAPLGHSQMNTEAFF.

This chain uses TRBV7-2 with TRBJ2-4; D remains unclear. Trimming cost V 2 bases and J 5 bases, with 7 bases left between them. CDR1 and CDR2 from the germline V gene are SGHTA and FQGNSA. The CDR3 has 13 residues. CDR3 in DNA: TGTGCCAGCAGCTTATTTGGCCAAAACATTCAGTACTTC. Translated, it gives CASSLFGQNIQYF.

The rearrangement links TRBV6-5 to TRBJ2-5, with 8 bases that match TRBD1. Trimming removed 6 bases from V and 4 bases from J; junction bases left unmatched: 4. Germline CDR1 MNHEY, CDR2 SVGAGI. The length of the CDR3 is 13 residues. CDR3 amino acids: CASRAGGAETQYF. In nucleotides, the CDR3 is TGTGCCAGCAGAGCAGGGGGCGCAGAGACCCAGTACTTC.

The chain uses TRBV6-6 and TRBJ2-7; 7 nucleotides agree with TRBD1. CDR1 is MNHNY, CDR2 SVGAGI, per germline (reference sequence). Trimming cost V 2 bases and J 6 bases; bases outside gene matches: 1. The CDR3 covers 12 residues. The CDR3 spells CASSYRGLEQYF. CDR3 nucleotides: TGTGCCAGCAGTTACAGGGGGCTCGAGCAGTACTTC.

This clone was seen once. For the CDR3, the DNA is TGCGCCAGCAGCTTTTCAGGGGGCGTAAACACTGAAGCTTTCTTT. This translates into CASSFSGGVNTEAFF. The J gene is TRBJ1-1, the V gene TRBV5-1; TRBD1 matches 8 bases. The CDR3 length is 15 residues. Germline V gene data show CDR1 as SGHRS and CDR2 as YFSETQ. The trim removed 2 bases at V and 2 bases at J, leaving 5 bases unmatched.

As concerns this clone: The junction differs from germline at one of its ends, possibly a read error. As DNA, the CDR3 is TGTGCCAGCACCGTAGGGCTAGGGAGCGGTCCCGGGGAGCTGTTTTTT. Residues: CASTVGLGSGPGELFF. This chain connects TRBV9 to TRBJ2-2; tentative D call: TRBD2 (5 bases). Germline-derived CDR1 and CDR2 are SGDLS and YYNGEE. The CDR3 is 16 residues long.

As concerns this clone: This same CDR3 is encoded by further DNA sequences in the sample. The V call is TRBV7-9, the J call TRBJ2-1, with D maybe TRBD2 (5 bases). V was pared by 2 bases and J by 0 bases, with 8 bases between. The CDR3 is 15 amino acids. Per germline, CDR1 SEHNR and CDR2 FQNEAQ (reference sequence). In DNA, the CDR3 is TGTGCCAGCAGCTTAAGCGGCAGCTCCTACAATGAGCAGTTCTTC. Encoded protein: CASSLSGSSYNEQFF.

This clone was counted once. The J gene is TRBJ2-1, the V gene TRBV30; D not certain. The CDR3 runs to 12 residues. The germline CDR1 and CDR2 sequences are GTSNPN and SVGIG (reference sequence). V was trimmed by 1 base and J by 6 bases, leaving 7 bases between them. CDR3 region: CAWSAFSNEQFF. CDR3 nucleotide sequence: TGTGCCTGGAGTGCGTTTAGCAATGAGCAGTTCTTC.

V gene TRBV18 combines with J gene TRBJ2-6; D is undetermined. The CDR3 is 15 residues long. CDR1 is KGHSH and CDR2 is LQKENI in the germline V gene. The V and J ends lost 0 bases and 1 base respectively, with 4 bases between them. CDR3 in amino acids: CASSPPSSGANVLTF. The CDR3 DNA sequence: TGTGCCAGCTCACCACCGAGTTCTGGGGCCAACGTCCTGACTTTC. The variable domain in full, with the rest retrieved from reference TRBV18 and TRBJ2-6, is NAGVMQNPRHLVRRRGQEARLRCSPMKGHSHVYWYRQLPEEGLKFMVYLQKENIIDESGMPKERFSAEFPKEGPSILRIQQVVRGDSAAYFCASSPPSSGANVLTFGAGSRLTVL.

The genes are TRBV24-1 and TRBJ2-1, with 10 bases that match TRBD2. The germline V gene has CDR1 KGHDR and CDR2 SFDVKD. J was trimmed by 4 bases and V by 0 bases; bases with no gene match: 5. The CDR3 spans 17 residues. The CDR3 coding sequence is TGTGCCACCAGTGATTTGCGGACTAGCGGCACTTACAATGAGCAGTTCTTC. Residues: CATSDLRTSGTYNEQFF.

The gene calls are TRBV28 and TRBJ2-1, with D hard to call. CDR1 is MDHEN, CDR2 SYDVKM, per germline. The CDR3 contains 11 residues. V was shortened by 5 bases and J by 5 bases, with 4 bases between the two germline ends. In nucleotides, the CDR3 is TGTGCCAGCAGTCTTAACAATGAGCAGTTCTTC. It is translated as CASSLNNEQFF.

The CDR3 nucleotides are TGTGCCAGCAGCCAAGCGGGGGGAGATTCACCCCTCCACTTT. Amino acids: CASSQAGGDSPLHF. The chain joins TRBV3-1 (or the pseudogene TRBV3-2) to TRBJ1-6; maybe TRBD1 (5 bases). V lost 1 base, J lost 8 bases, and 9 bases lay in between. Looked up from germline, CDR1 is LGHDT and CDR2 is YNNKEL (reference sequence). There are 14 residues in the CDR3.

The V call is TRBV7-9, the J call TRBJ2-2; 9 nucleotides agree with TRBD1. The CDR3 spans 16 residues. The germline V gene has CDR1 SEHNR and CDR2 FQNEAQ (reference sequence). The V and J ends lost 3 bases and 8 bases, in that order; junction bases with no gene match: 10. In DNA form, the CDR3 reads TGTGCCAGCAGCTTCACGACCGGGACAGGGATTGGGGAGCTGTTTTTT. This translates into CASSFTTGTGIGELFF.

This clone appeared once. This sequence joins TRBV5-5 and TRBJ2-5; D is possibly TRBD1 (6 bases). Between the trimmed V and J ends, which lost 4 bases and 5 bases, there was a span of 12 bases. Germline values: CDR1 SGHKS, CDR2 YYEKEE (reference sequence). The CDR3 sequence is 13 residues long. In nucleotides, the CDR3 is TGTGCCAGCAGCCCGAGGGGGAGTGAGACCCAGTACTTC. Amino acid sequence: CASSPRGSETQYF.